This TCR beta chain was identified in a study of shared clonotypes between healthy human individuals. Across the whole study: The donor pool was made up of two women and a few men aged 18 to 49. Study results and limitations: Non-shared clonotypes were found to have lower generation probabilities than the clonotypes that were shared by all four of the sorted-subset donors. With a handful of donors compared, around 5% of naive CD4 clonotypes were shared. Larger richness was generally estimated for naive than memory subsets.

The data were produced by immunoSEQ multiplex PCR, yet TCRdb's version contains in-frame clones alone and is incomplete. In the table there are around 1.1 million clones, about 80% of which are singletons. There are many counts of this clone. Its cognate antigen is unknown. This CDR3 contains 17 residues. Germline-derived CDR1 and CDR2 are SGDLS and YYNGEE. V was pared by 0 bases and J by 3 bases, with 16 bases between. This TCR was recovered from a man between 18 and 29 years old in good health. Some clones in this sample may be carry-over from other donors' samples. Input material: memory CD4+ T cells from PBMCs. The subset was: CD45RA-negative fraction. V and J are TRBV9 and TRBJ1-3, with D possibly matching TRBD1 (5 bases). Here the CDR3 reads CASSVAPLSGYGNTIYF. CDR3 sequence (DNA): TGTGCCAGCAGCGTAGCACCCCTTTCAGGGTATGGAAACACCATATATTTT. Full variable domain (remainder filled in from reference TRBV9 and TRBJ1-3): DSGVTQTPKHLITATGQRVTLRCSPRSGDLSVYWYQQSLDQGLQFLIQYYNGEERAKGNILERFSAQQFPDLHSELNLSSLELGDSALYFCASSVAPLSGYGNTIYFGEGSWLTVV.